This T cell receptor (beta chain) was profiled in a study of post-analysis software for immune sequencing data. Study-level information: The study covered relapsing-remitting, secondary progressive and progressive-relapsing courses of multiple sclerosis. Study results and caveats: People with multiple sclerosis had a significantly lower normalized Chao1 diversity than controls did. TRBV5-6, TRBV5-1 and TRBV20-1 were among four to six TRBV segments more frequent in patients than controls. Batch-matched samples strongly co-clustered by F measure.

The germline V gene encodes CDR1 MDHEN and CDR2 SYDVKM. CDR3 length: 15 residues. Comments on this clonotype: Its antigen is not identified.

Tagging with unique molecular identifiers was a feature of the TCR beta cDNA libraries. T cells numbering about 0.95 to 10 million gave rise to about 490,000 cDNA molecules. MiXCR was run by TCRdb on the PCR reads, yielding one entry per CDR3 protein. The sample gives 700,000 to 900,000 distinct CDR3 sequences, about 45% of which show up once; roughly 4.9% is in the top ten. The chain recombines TRBV28 with TRBJ2-5; TRBD1 matches at 9 bases. The J call may be mistaken, given a closer DNA end match to TRBJ2-7. This TCR came from a girl aged 5 to 17 with multiple sclerosis. The specimen sequenced was blood. Here the CDR3 reads CASSTIGTGLNEQYF. The CDR3 nucleotides read TGTGCCAGCAGTACAATAGGGACAGGGCTGAACGAGCAGTACTTC.